Listed here are 25 T cell receptor beta chains from one sample, sequenced in a study of T cells in Graves' hyperthyroidism and ophthalmopathy. Amplified TCR beta CDR3 regions derived from RNA transcripts. First-round RT-PCR with HTBI primers amplified the TCR CDR3 region. Each CDR3 protein gets one entry after TCRdb re-called the multiplex PCR reads with MiXCR. This table has more than 450,000 distinct CDR3 sequences, less than 15% appearing once. The sample consisted of blood. All receptors come from a middle-aged woman with Graves' hyperthyroidism.

This clonotype was seen at least ten times. The chain uses TRBV6-1 and TRBJ2-1, with 10 bases matching TRBD2. V shed 7 bases, J shed 8 bases, and the junction held 11 bases outside the gene matches. The CDR3 runs 15 residues. The germline CDR1 and CDR2 sequences are MNHNS and SASEGT. CDR3 in DNA: TGTGCCAGCAAAAAAAGCGGGACTAGCGAATATGAGCAGTTCTTC. It translates to CASKKSGTSEYEQFF.

This clonotype was seen at least ten times. The V gene is TRBV27, the J gene TRBJ2-7, with TRBD2 identical over 11 bases. The CDR3 has 13 amino acids. The junction had 6 bases not matched to a gene; V was cut back by 3 bases and J by 11 bases. Germline V CDR1 and CDR2: MNHEY, SMNVEV (reference sequence). The CDR3 loop reads CASSFGTSGGEYF. DNA for the CDR3: TGTGCCAGCAGTTTCGGGACTAGCGGAGGGGAGTACTTC.

The chain has TRBV19 and TRBJ2-1, with D possibly TRBD1 on 6 matching bases. The CDR3 is 15 residues long. Trimming removed 3 bases at V and 6 bases at J, with 15 bases between. The germline V gene has CDR1 LNHDA and CDR2 SQIVND (reference sequence). The CDR3 protein is CASSMDSEASNEQFF. CDR3 DNA sequence: TGTGCCAGTAGTATGGACAGCGAAGCAAGCAATGAGCAGTTCTTC.

This clonotype appeared many times. The V call is TRBV30, the J call TRBJ2-7, with a possible D match to TRBD1 (7 bases). Germline V gives CDR1 GTSNPN, CDR2 SVGIG (reference sequence). The CDR3 runs to 14 residues. Trimming removed 1 base from V and 2 bases from J, with 12 bases in between. CDR3 DNA: TGTGCCTGGAGTGCGACAGGGAGGACCTACGAGCAGTACTTC. It specifies CAWSATGRTYEQYF.

This clonotype has ten or more counts. The V gene is TRBV28, the J gene TRBJ2-1; no clear D. The V gene lost 3 bases and the J gene lost 8 bases, with 5 bases spanning the gap. The germline V gene encodes CDR1 MDHEN and CDR2 SYDVKM. The CDR3 consists of 11 residues. CDR3 sequence reads: CASSFSDEQFF. DNA for the CDR3: TGTGCCAGCAGTTTCTCCGATGAGCAGTTCTTC. The variable domain in full, with the rest retrieved from reference TRBV28 and TRBJ2-1, is DVKVTQSSRYLVKRTGEKVFLECVQDMDHENMFWYRQDPGLGLRLIYFSYDVKMKEKGDIPEGYSVSREKKERFSLILESASTNQTSMYLCASSFSDEQFFGPGTRLTVL.

There are many counts of this clonotype. The chain employs TRBV9 and TRBJ2-7; 9 nucleotides match TRBD2. The CDR3 has 16 residues. V shed 0 bases and J 2 bases; nucleotides not matched to a gene: 6. CDR1 and CDR2 from the germline V gene are SGDLS and YYNGEE. CDR3 DNA sequence: TGTGCCAGCAGCGTAGCGTCTCTAGCGGGAACCTACGAGCAGTACTTC. Translation: CASSVASLAGTYEQYF.

V gene TRBV14 combines with J gene TRBJ2-1; TRBD1 aligns across 12 bases. From germline, CDR1 is SGHDN and CDR2 FVKESK. The length of the CDR3 is 15 residues. J lost 7 bases, V lost 4 bases, and 5 bases had no gene match. The CDR3 DNA reads TGTGCCAGCAGCCCCGGGACAGGGGGCTCGAATGAGCAGTTCTTC. This codes for CASSPGTGGSNEQFF.

V gene TRBV20-1 combines with J gene TRBJ1-1; D is ambiguous. Germline V gene sequence: CDR1 DFQATT, CDR2 SNEGSKA (reference sequence). The CDR3 is 13 residues long. V was shortened by 6 bases and J by 0 bases, with 11 bases between the two germline ends. The CDR3 here is CSARRMLNTEAFF. The CDR3 nucleotides are TGCAGTGCGAGACGGATGCTGAACACTGAAGCTTTCTTT.

This clonotype was observed at least ten times. The chain recombines TRBV3-1 with TRBJ2-7, with 8 bases aligning to TRBD2. Germline assignment: CDR1 LGHDT and CDR2 YNNKEL (reference sequence). The CDR3 covers 15 residues. The J segment lost 3 bases and the V segment lost 4 bases, leaving 8 bases of the junction unmatched. The CDR3 bases are TGTGCCAGCAGCCGAATTAGCGGGACGTACTACGAGCAGTACTTC. Protein product: CASSRISGTYYEQYF.

This clonotype was counted between two and nine times. The rearrangement links TRBV10-3 to TRBJ2-3, with a possible D match to TRBD1 (5 bases). This CDR3 contains 14 residues. V lost 6 bases to trimming and J lost 3 bases, with 13 bases between them. The germline gives CDR1 ENHRY, CDR2 SYGVKD. CDR3 DNA: TGTGCCATCAGAGGGGCCGGGTGGACAGATACGCAGTATTTT. Residues: CAIRGAGWTDTQYF.

This clonotype was seen more than once but under ten times. J is TRBJ2-4 and V is TRBV12-3 or TRBV12-4; 9 positions agree with TRBD2. CDR3 length: 14 residues. V was clipped by 1 base and J by 8 bases; unmatched bases: 3. CDR3 DNA: TGTGCCAGCAGTTTAGGCGGGGGGGGGGACATTCAGTACTTC. This translates into CASSLGGGGDIQYF.

V usage is TRBV20-1 and J usage is TRBJ1-5; 9 bases are a match to TRBD1. The CDR3 runs 14 residues. V lost 4 bases and J lost 5; bases outside the gene matches: 6. Germline V gene sequence: CDR1 DFQATT, CDR2 SNEGSKA (reference sequence). The CDR3 DNA reads TGCAGTGCTACCCGGACAGGGGAGTATCAGCCCCAGCATTTT. It translates to CSATRTGEYQPQHF.

The chain combines TRBV4-1 with TRBJ2-2, with a possible D match to TRBD1 (6 bases). CDR1 MGHRA and CDR2 YSYEKL come from the germline V gene. The length of the CDR3 is 14 residues. V lost 8 bases and J 7 bases, leaving 17 bases between the germline ends. CDR3 in amino acids: CASPPEKQGGELFF. Written as DNA, the CDR3 is TGCGCCAGCCCCCCAGAGAAACAGGGCGGGGAGCTGTTTTTT.

Of note for this clonotype: Given a much more abundant clone one base away, this may be a read error. The chain carries TRBV5-1 and TRBJ1-1; D is ambiguous. In germline, CDR1 is SGHRS, CDR2 YFSETQ. The CDR3 has 12 amino acids. CDR3 sequence (DNA): TGCGCCAGCGGCTTCGAGAACACTGAAGCTTTCTTT. This codes for CASGFENTEAFF.

This clonotype was observed a handful of times. The chain links TRBV7-9 to TRBJ2-3; no clear D. CDR3 length: 17 residues. With 2 bases removed from V and 0 bases from J, the gap between germline ends came to 15 bases. CDR1 and CDR2 from the germline V gene are SEHNR and FQNEAQ (reference sequence). The CDR3 here is CASSLPRVSASTDTQYF. The CDR3 nucleotides read TGTGCCAGCAGCTTACCAAGGGTGTCTGCTAGCACAGATACGCAGTATTTT.

The chain employs TRBV9 and TRBJ2-1; 10 positions agree with TRBD1. Per germline, CDR1 SGDLS and CDR2 YYNGEE. There are 15 residues in the CDR3. The ends lost 4 bases at V and 10 bases at J; junction bases unmatched: 11. Here the CDR3 DNA reads TGTGCCAGCAGCCGGCCGGGACAGGGGAGTAACGAGCAGTTCTTC. As protein: CASSRPGQGSNEQFF.

In this sample, this clonotype turned up a few times. The J gene is TRBJ2-5, the V gene TRBV10-3, with TRBD1 matching 7 bases. The CDR3 is made up of 14 amino acids. The J segment lost 3 bases and the V segment lost 7 bases, leaving 8 bases of the junction unmatched. CDR1 and CDR2 (germline): ENHRY, SYGVKD. Here the CDR3 reads CAIKGQMIEETQYF. Written as DNA, the CDR3 is TGTGCCATCAAGGGACAGATGATCGAAGAGACCCAGTACTTC.

In this sample, this clonotype turned up many times. This chain links TRBV30 with TRBJ2-2; D may correspond to TRBD1 or TRBD2 (5 bases each). The CDR3 runs to 12 residues. Trimming removed 5 bases at V and 1 base at J, with 5 bases between. CDR1 is GTSNPN, CDR2 SVGIG, per germline (reference sequence). CDR3 in amino acids: CAWGGNTGELFF. In DNA, the CDR3 is TGTGCCTGGGGGGGGAACACCGGGGAGCTGTTTTTT.

This clonotype occurred many times. The rearrangement uses TRBV28 and TRBJ2-5; 9 nucleotides agree with TRBD1. There are 15 residues in the CDR3. Germline CDR1 is MDHEN and CDR2 is SYDVKM. Trimming at V came to 4 bases and at J to 5 bases, leaving 8 bases not matched to a gene. CDR3 DNA sequence: TGTGCCAGCAGTTCACGGGACAGGGTTGGGGAGACCCAGTACTTC. Its protein product is CASSSRDRVGETQYF. The whole variable domain, filled in from reference TRBV28 and TRBJ2-5, reads DVKVTQSSRYLVKRTGEKVFLECVQDMDHENMFWYRQDPGLGLRLIYFSYDVKMKEKGDIPEGYSVSREKKERFSLILESASTNQTSMYLCASSSRDRVGETQYFGPGTRLLVL.

This clonotype was detected ten times or more. The V gene is TRBV5-1, the J gene TRBJ1-4; 9 nucleotides align to TRBD1. There are 16 residues in the CDR3. Germline V gene lookup returns CDR1 SGHRS and CDR2 YFSETQ. Trimming cost V 2 bases and J 2 bases; bases outside gene matches: 4. CDR3 DNA sequence: TGCGCCAGCAGCTTCCTGGGACAGGGCACTAATGAAAAACTGTTTTTT. This sequence encodes CASSFLGQGTNEKLFF. The whole variable domain, remainder taken from reference TRBV5-1 and TRBJ1-4, is KAGVTQTPRYLIKTRGQQVTLSCSPISGHRSVSWYQQTPGQGLQFLFEYFSETQRNKGNFPGRFSGRQFSNSRSEMNVSTLELGDSALYLCASSFLGQGTNEKLFFGSGTQLSVL.

Only one count was recorded for this clonotype. At one end the junction does not follow the germline gene, possibly because of a read error. V is TRBV30 and J is TRBJ2-3; D unresolved. In germline, CDR1 is GTSNPN, CDR2 SVGIG (reference sequence). CDR3 length equals 14 residues. The CDR3 loop reads CAWSVIGLTDMQYF. CDR3 nucleotides: TGTGCCTGGAGTGTTATCGGTCTTACAGATATGCAGTATTTT.

A note on this clonotype: As the CDR3 is not closed by the conserved phenylalanine or tryptophan, this likely results from a read error. The chain employs TRBV2 and TRBJ2-2; D remains ambiguous. Germline CDR1 and CDR2: SNHLY and FYNNEI. This CDR3 contains 15 residues. V was cut by 1 base and J by 0 bases, with 6 bases left in between. Written as DNA, the CDR3 is TGTGCCAGCAGTGAAGTCTCTGCGAACACCGGGGAGCTGTTTTTA. Translated, it gives CASSEVSANTGELFL.

This clonotype occurred a few times. This may arise from a read error, as a much more abundant clone is one base away. The chain is built from TRBV27 and TRBJ2-1, with D tentatively TRBD1 (5 bases). Germline V gene lookup returns CDR1 MNHEY and CDR2 SMNVEV (reference sequence). The CDR3 is 17 amino acids. Here the CDR3 DNA reads TGTGCCAGCAGTCCGAGCCCGACAGCGTCCTCCTACAATGAGCAGCTCTTC. It is translated as CASSPSPTASSYNEQLF.

To note about this clonotype: Germline and junction disagree at one end, which may indicate a read error. The CDR3, as DNA: TGTGGCAGCAGTTTGGCAGGGGGCGAACAGCCCCAGCATTTT. Protein: CGSSLAGGEQPQHF. The rearrangement joins TRBV27 to TRBJ1-5, with 8 positions matching TRBD1. Per the germline V gene, CDR1 is MNHEY and CDR2 is SMNVEV (reference sequence). This CDR3 is 14 amino acids long.

This chain links TRBV4-2 with TRBJ2-5; a possible D gene is TRBD2 (5 bases). Trimming pared 0 bases from V and 1 base from J, leaving 12 bases between. This CDR3 contains 16 residues. Germline loops: CDR1 LGHNA, CDR2 YNFKEQ. The CDR3 sequence: CASSQELALAQETQYF. The CDR3 DNA is TGTGCCAGCAGCCAAGAGCTAGCACTCGCCCAAGAGACCCAGTACTTC.